The table lists the clone carrying this TCR beta chain with a count of one. Trimming pared 2 bases from V and 12 bases from J, leaving 11 bases between. The CDR3 sequence is 12 residues long. Germline CDR1 and CDR2: KGHSH and LQKENI. This sample was included in a study of T cell changes during pregnancy in multiple sclerosis. Assay used: immunoSEQ multiplex PCR; TCRdb lists only in-frame clones, some missing. The data contain about 27,000 clones, about 88% of them seen just once; the ten biggest clones take up 8.3%. The receptor comes from a female donor with multiple sclerosis, enrolled in a pregnancy study. The genes are TRBV18 and TRBJ2-4; D is perhaps TRBD1 (6 bases). Sequences were derived from CD8+ T cells from peripheral blood mononuclear cells, sampled in the second trimester of pregnancy. CDR3 sequence: CASSPSPGDQYF. The CDR3 coding sequence is TGTGCCAGCTCACCATCCCCAGGGGATCAGTACTTC.